One sample yielded the 24 T cell receptor beta chains listed below, sequenced in a study of cytomegalovirus exposure and HLA in healthy donors. Primers included in the PCR were 60 Vbeta and 13 Jbeta primers. The assay was immunoSEQ multiplex PCR, and TCRdb's table has in-frame clones only and misses some. The sample records some 150,000 clones, 77% being singletons. Sequencing was carried out using PBMCs. The receptor source for this set is a male donor in good health and CMV-seronegative.

The V and J genes are TRBV13 and TRBJ2-5; 12 nucleotides align to TRBD1. The J call could be wrong; TRBJ2-7 is a better fit for the DNA end. CDR1 is PRHDT and CDR2 is FYEKMQ in the germline V gene (reference sequence). CDR3 length: 14 amino acids. The CDR3 protein is CASSPRDRGREQYF. In DNA form, the CDR3 reads TGTGCCAGCAGCCCCCGGGACAGGGGGCGCGAGCAGTACTTC.

V is TRBV5-8 and J is TRBJ2-3; 12 positions agree with TRBD2. The V segment lost 2 bases and the J segment 0 bases; nucleotides outside the gene matches: 1. The CDR3 runs 16 residues. CDR1 and CDR2 from the germline V gene are SGHTS and YDEGEE. In nucleotides, the CDR3 is TGTGCCAGCAGCTTAGGACTAGCGGGAAGCACAGATACGCAGTATTTT. It translates to CASSLGLAGSTDTQYF. Complete variable domain (other parts from reference TRBV5-8 and TRBJ2-3): EAGVTQSPTHLIKTRGQQATLRCSPISGHTSVYWYQQALGLGLQFLLWYDEGEERNRGNFPPRFSGRQFPNYSSELNVNALELEDSALYLCASSLGLAGSTDTQYFGPGTRLTVL.

This sequence joins TRBV7-3 and TRBJ2-2, with 8 bases fitting TRBD2. V lost 5 bases and J lost 0; bases outside the gene matches: 5. Germline V gene sequence: CDR1 SGHTA, CDR2 FQGTGA. CDR3 length: 16 residues. Here the CDR3 DNA reads TGTGCCAGCAGCCCAACTAGCGGAGCGAACACCGGGGAGCTGTTTTTT. It yields the protein CASSPTSGANTGELFF.

V usage is TRBV19 and J usage is TRBJ1-1, with D hard to call. The V and J ends lost 3 bases and 2 bases respectively, with 10 bases between them. Germline V gives CDR1 LNHDA, CDR2 SQIVND (reference sequence). There are 14 residues in the CDR3. The CDR3 reads CASSIRELNTEAFF. In DNA, the CDR3 is TGTGCCAGTAGTATCCGCGAGTTAAACACTGAAGCTTTCTTT.

This rearrangement joins TRBV20-1 to TRBJ2-7, with TRBD1 as a possible D gene (6 bases). V lost 3 bases, J lost 6 bases, and 9 bases lay in between. The germline CDR1 and CDR2 sequences are DFQATT and SNEGSKA (reference sequence). This CDR3 has 11 amino acids. The CDR3 sequence: CSASAQGEQYF. CDR3 DNA sequence: TGCAGTGCTAGTGCACAGGGCGAGCAGTACTTC.

As concerns this clone: A read error may account for a junction end that differs from germline. Distinct nucleotide sequences in the sample also encode this CDR3. This chain connects TRBV6-8 to TRBJ2-7; maybe TRBD2 (6 bases). This CDR3 is built from 14 residues. Germline CDR1 is MNHGY and CDR2 is SAAAGT. The CDR3 DNA reads TGCGCCAGCAGTTACTCGAAGATGGGGACTTATGAGTACTTC. This translates into CASSYSKMGTYEYF.

The chain links TRBV2 to TRBJ1-4; D is undetermined. V was pared by 6 bases and J by 4 bases, with 3 bases between. From germline, CDR1 is SNHLY and CDR2 FYNNEI. This CDR3 has 11 residues. The CDR3 here is CASSGNEKLFF. DNA for the CDR3: TGTGCCAGCAGCGGTAATGAAAAACTGTTTTTT.

V is TRBV27 and J is TRBJ2-7; 7 bases agree with TRBD2. The J segment lost 1 base and the V segment lost 3 bases, leaving 12 bases of the junction unmatched. The CDR3 length is 17 residues. Germline CDR1 reads MNHEY; CDR2 reads SMNVEV (reference sequence). CDR3 loop: CASSLGFLWGGSYEQYF. Here the CDR3 DNA reads TGTGCCAGCAGTTTGGGCTTCCTGTGGGGGGGATCCTACGAGCAGTACTTC.

The chain has TRBV6-5 and TRBJ1-1; 11 bases agree with TRBD1. With 4 bases clipped from V and 5 bases from J, the junction kept 9 bases outside the gene matches. CDR1 and CDR2 (germline): MNHEY, SVGAGI. The CDR3 contains 16 residues. The CDR3 here is CASSSPGQGARTEAFF. CDR3 coding DNA: TGTGCCAGCAGTTCCCCTGGACAGGGGGCTAGGACTGAAGCTTTCTTT.

The chain carries TRBV5-6 and TRBJ1-5, with D unclear. The CDR3 is 13 amino acids. V shed 0 bases and J shed 6 bases, with 7 bases lying between them. CDR1 and CDR2 from the germline V gene are SGHDT and YYEEEE. The chain's CDR3 is CASSLAGRQPQHF. Here the CDR3 DNA reads TGTGCCAGCAGCTTGGCCGGTCGTCAGCCCCAGCATTTT.

The genes are TRBV4-1 and TRBJ2-1; no reliable D call. The CDR3 runs to 18 residues. Germline V lookup: CDR1 MGHRA, CDR2 YSYEKL. V lost 0 bases and J lost 4, with 19 bases in between. CDR3 residues: CASSQDLPARNPYNEQFF. The CDR3 nucleotides are TGCGCCAGCAGCCAAGATCTGCCCGCTAGGAACCCGTACAATGAGCAGTTCTTC.

The sample holds a few counts of this clone. The chain is built from TRBV10-1 and TRBJ2-1; TRBD2 agrees at 10 bases. Germline CDR1 WNHNN, CDR2 SYGVQD (reference sequence). J was trimmed by 2 bases and V by 5 bases; bases with no gene match: 3. The CDR3 length is 15 residues. DNA of the CDR3: TGCGCCAGCAGTCAGGGACTAGCGCCCTACAATGAGCAGTTCTTC. Amino acids: CASSQGLAPYNEQFF.

This chain connects TRBV6-5 to TRBJ2-7; 16 bases are a match to TRBD2. The J segment lost 5 bases and the V segment lost 8 bases, leaving 6 bases of the junction unmatched. Germline V gene lookup returns CDR1 MNHEY and CDR2 SVGAGI. The CDR3 extends over 15 amino acids. CDR3 residues: CASLGLAGGFHEQYF. CDR3 in DNA: TGTGCCAGCTTGGGACTAGCGGGAGGGTTTCACGAGCAGTACTTC.

CDR3 DNA sequence: TGTGCCAGTAGTATACCAACAGGGCCGGGAGGGTATGGCTACACCTTC. As protein: CASSIPTGPGGYGYTF. This rearrangement joins TRBV19 to TRBJ1-2; maybe TRBD1 (6 bases). V dropped 2 bases and J dropped 5 bases, with 18 bases sitting between them. Per the germline V gene, CDR1 is LNHDA and CDR2 is SQIVND (reference sequence). The CDR3 runs 16 residues.

The chain links TRBV6-4 to TRBJ1-2; 9 nucleotides line up with TRBD1. CDR1 is MRHNA and CDR2 is SNTAGT in the germline V gene. The length of the CDR3 is 14 residues. V shed 3 bases, J shed 8 bases, and the junction held 7 bases outside the gene matches. The CDR3 loop is CASSEGTGRRGYTF. The CDR3, as DNA: TGTGCCAGCAGTGAGGGGACAGGGCGGCGAGGCTACACCTTC.

V usage is TRBV29-1 and J usage is TRBJ2-4; 7 bases are shared with TRBD1. The CDR3 spans 15 residues. The ends lost 6 bases at V and 0 bases at J; junction bases unmatched: 8. The germline gives CDR1 SQVTM, CDR2 ANQGSEA. In DNA, the CDR3 is TGCAGCGTCTCCCCGGGACAGTTAGCCAAAAACATTCAGTACTTC. Protein sequence: CSVSPGQLAKNIQYF.

This clone occurred once. V is TRBV27 and J is TRBJ1-2; no clear D. Germline values: CDR1 MNHEY, CDR2 SMNVEV (reference sequence). Trimming cost V 0 bases and J 8 bases, with 13 bases left between them. This CDR3 has 14 amino acids. The CDR3: CASSLSNRGWGYTF. The CDR3 bases are TGTGCCAGCAGTTTATCGAATCGGGGATGGGGCTACACCTTC.

This clone is a singleton in its sample. This rearrangement joins TRBV19 to TRBJ2-3, with 7 bases lining up with TRBD2. This CDR3 has 13 amino acids. Germline loops: CDR1 LNHDA, CDR2 SQIVND (reference sequence). V shed 7 bases and J 10 bases; nucleotides not matched to a gene: 11. CDR3 protein: CASTPTSSTSQYF. The DNA of the CDR3 is TGTGCCAGTACCCCGACTAGCTCGACGTCGCAGTATTTT.

The chain uses TRBV9 and TRBJ1-1, with unresolved D. The CDR3 extends over 14 amino acids. Trimming took 0 bases from V and 5 from J, leaving 11 bases between them. Germline V CDR1 and CDR2: SGDLS, YYNGEE. The DNA of the CDR3 is TGTGCCAGCAGCGTAGGAGGGTATGGGACTGAAGCTTTCTTT. It codes for CASSVGGYGTEAFF.

This clone came up a few times. The V and J genes are TRBV7-3 and TRBJ2-2; D is ambiguous. The ends were cut back, 5 bases at V and 3 bases at J, with 7 bases in the middle. The CDR3 is made up of 13 amino acids. Germline CDR1 SGHTA, CDR2 FQGTGA. This CDR3 reads CASSEVDTGELFF. Here the CDR3 DNA reads TGTGCCAGCAGCGAGGTGGACACCGGGGAGCTGTTTTTT.

The chain joins TRBV19 to TRBJ1-6; no definite D call. V lost 8 bases and J 0 bases, leaving 11 bases between the germline ends. Per germline, CDR1 LNHDA and CDR2 SQIVND (reference sequence). The length of the CDR3 is 15 residues. CDR3 coding DNA: TGTGCCAGTCCTTATCCGAGCTCCTATAATTCACCCCTCCACTTT. This codes for CASPYPSSYNSPLHF.

Only one count was recorded for this clone. The V and J genes are TRBV11-2 and TRBJ1-1; 7 nucleotides line up with TRBD1. The junction had 6 bases not matched to a gene; V was cut back by 7 bases and J by 4 bases. This CDR3 contains 13 residues. Germline-derived CDR1 and CDR2 are SGHAT and FQNNGV. CDR3 nucleotide sequence: TGTGCCAGCATCAAACAGGGGAGCACTGAAGCTTTCTTT. Encoded protein: CASIKQGSTEAFF.

The chain joins TRBV4-1 to TRBJ1-4; 9 nucleotides match TRBD1. V shed 0 bases, J shed 7 bases, and the junction held 6 bases outside the gene matches. Germline V gene sequence: CDR1 MGHRA, CDR2 YSYEKL. CDR3 length equals 16 residues. As DNA, the CDR3 is TGCGCCAGCAGCCAAGATGTGGGACAGGGAGTTGAAAAACTGTTTTTT. Its translation is CASSQDVGQGVEKLFF.

This clone has only a few counts. The rearrangement joins TRBV4-1 to TRBJ2-1; 11 bases line up with TRBD1. V shed 0 bases and J 3 bases; nucleotides not matched to a gene: 1. This CDR3 is 16 amino acids long. Germline CDR1 and CDR2: MGHRA and YSYEKL. CDR3 region: CASSQDGTGGYNEQFF. The CDR3 bases are TGCGCCAGCAGCCAAGATGGGACAGGGGGCTACAATGAGCAGTTCTTC.